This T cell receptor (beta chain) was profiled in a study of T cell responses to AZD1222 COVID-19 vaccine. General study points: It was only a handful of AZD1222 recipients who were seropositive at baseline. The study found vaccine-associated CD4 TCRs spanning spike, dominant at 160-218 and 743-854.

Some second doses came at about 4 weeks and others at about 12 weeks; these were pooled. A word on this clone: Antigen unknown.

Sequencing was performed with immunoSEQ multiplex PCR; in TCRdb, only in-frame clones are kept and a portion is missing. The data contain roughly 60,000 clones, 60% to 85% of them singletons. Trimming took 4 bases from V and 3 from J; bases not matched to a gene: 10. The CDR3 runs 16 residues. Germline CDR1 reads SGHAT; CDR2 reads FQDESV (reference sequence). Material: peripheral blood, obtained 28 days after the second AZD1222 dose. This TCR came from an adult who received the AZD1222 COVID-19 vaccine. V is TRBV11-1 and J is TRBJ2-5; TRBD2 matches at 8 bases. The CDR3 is CASSSSSGGGEETQYF. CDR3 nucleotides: TGTGCCAGCAGCTCTTCCAGCGGGGGAGGAGAAGAGACCCAGTACTTC.